A single sample is the source of the 30 T cell receptor beta chains below, sequenced in a study of CD8 T cells in ankylosing spondylitis. These TCRs' antigens remain unknown. TCRdb re-called the 5' RACE reads through MiXCR, storing one row per CDR3 protein. The sample shows fewer than 500,000 distinct CDR3 sequences, roughly 25% of them seen only once. General study points: A TCR beta motif of eight or nine highly homologous variants seemed to mark ankylosing spondylitis blood.

The sequencing input was blood, either unsorted or a sorted T cell fraction (not recorded which). The receptors come from a male donor with ankylosing spondylitis.

The chain employs TRBV20-1 and TRBJ1-1, with a tentative D call TRBD1 (5 bases). Per germline, CDR1 DFQATT and CDR2 SNEGSKA (reference sequence). This CDR3 is built from 15 residues. V was pared by 3 bases and J by 1 base, with 15 bases between. CDR3 sequence: CSASPYRDPNTEAFF. In nucleotides, the CDR3 is TGCAGTGCTAGCCCCTACCGGGACCCGAACACTGAAGCTTTCTTT.

The gene calls are TRBV20-1 and TRBJ2-3; 8 bases align to TRBD2. The CDR3 covers 16 residues. The J segment lost 2 bases and the V segment lost 6 bases, leaving 13 bases of the junction unmatched. Looked up from germline, CDR1 is DFQATT and CDR2 is SNEGSKA (reference sequence). CDR3 region: CSAPGGGSGTTDTQYF. The CDR3 DNA reads TGCAGTGCCCCGGGAGGAGGTAGCGGGACCACAGATACGCAGTATTTT.

This clonotype was detected only a few times. This chain connects TRBV11-2 to TRBJ2-7, with TRBD2 as a possible D gene (6 bases). The CDR3 loop spans 17 amino acids. V was cut by 5 bases and J by 2 bases, with 22 bases left in between. Germline CDR1 and CDR2: SGHAT and FQNNGV. Here the CDR3 reads CASSEQLAGGYAYEQYF. Here the CDR3 DNA reads TGTGCCAGCAGCGAACAACTAGCTGGCGGCTACGCCTACGAGCAGTACTTC.

This clonotype has just a few counts. The V call is TRBV7-2, the J call TRBJ2-3; D not resolved. Germline V gene data show CDR1 as SGHTA and CDR2 as FQGNSA. The CDR3 length is 12 residues. Trimming took 4 bases from V and 6 from J, leaving 8 bases between them. CDR3 sequence (DNA): TGTGCCAGCAGCTCCGGGTCGGATACGCAGTATTTT. Translating it yields CASSSGSDTQYF. Complete variable domain (other parts from reference TRBV7-2 and TRBJ2-3): GAGVSQSPSNKVTEKGKDVELRCDPISGHTALYWYRQSLGQGLEFLIYFQGNSAPDKSGLPSDRFSAERTGGSVSTLTIQRTQQEDSAVYLCASSSGSDTQYFGPGTRLTVL.

The chain recombines TRBV30 with TRBJ2-3, with TRBD2 matching 10 bases. The V gene's germline CDR1 is GTSNPN and CDR2 SVGIG (reference sequence). The V segment lost 1 base and the J segment 5 bases; nucleotides outside the gene matches: 6. The CDR3 length is 15 residues. This CDR3 reads CAWSGASGSLDTQYF. In nucleotides, the CDR3 is TGTGCCTGGAGTGGAGCTAGCGGGAGTTTAGATACGCAGTATTTT.

The sample holds a few counts of this clonotype. J is TRBJ2-1 and V is TRBV11-2; no clear D. The CDR3 is 13 amino acids. CDR1 is SGHAT and CDR2 is FQNNGV in the germline V gene. Trimming removed 2 bases from V and 16 bases from J, with 18 bases in between. The CDR3 region has the DNA TGTGCCAGCAGCTTAAGGATGACGGATAAGCCTTTCTTC. This translates into CASSLRMTDKPFF. Based on the CDR3 plus reference TRBV11-2 and TRBJ2-1, the full variable domain is EAGVAQSPRYKIIEKRQSVAFWCNPISGHATLYWYQQILGQGPKLLIQFQNNGVVDDSQLPKDRFSAERLKGVDSTLKIQPAKLEDSAVYLCASSLRMTDKPFFGPGTRLTVL.

A few counts support this clonotype. This sequence joins TRBV11-2 and TRBJ2-7, with 7 bases that match TRBD2. In germline, CDR1 is SGHAT, CDR2 FQNNGV. This CDR3 spans 15 amino acids. V gave up 2 bases and J gave up 7 bases; unmatched junction bases: 11. The DNA for the CDR3 is TGTGCCAGCAGCTTAATCGGGGAGGGCCGTGGTGAGCAGTACTTC. It specifies CASSLIGEGRGEQYF. The entire variable domain, with the rest obtained from reference TRBV11-2 and TRBJ2-7, is as follows: EAGVAQSPRYKIIEKRQSVAFWCNPISGHATLYWYQQILGQGPKLLIQFQNNGVVDDSQLPKDRFSAERLKGVDSTLKIQPAKLEDSAVYLCASSLIGEGRGEQYFGPGTRLTVT.

This clonotype was picked up a small number of times. This clone may be a read error of a much larger clone one base away. This rearrangement joins TRBV13 to TRBJ2-1; D is unclear. The V end lost 3 bases, the J end lost 10 bases, and 7 bases lay between the germline ends. Germline V gene data show CDR1 as PRHDT and CDR2 as FYEKMQ (reference sequence). This CDR3 contains 11 residues. The CDR3 sequence: CASSFVDEQFF. Here the CDR3 DNA reads TGTGCCAGCAGCTTTGTGGACGAGCAGTTCTTC.

The sample holds a few counts of this clonotype. This rearrangement joins TRBV12-3 or TRBV12-4 to TRBJ2-7; D may be TRBD2 (5 bases). The V end lost 5 bases, the J end lost 2 bases, and 19 bases lay between the germline ends. This CDR3 region has 16 residues. CDR3 nucleotide sequence: TGTGCCAGCAGTCTGACTGGCAAGCGGAAAACCTACGAGCAGTACTTC. Translating it yields CASSLTGKRKTYEQYF.

The chain carries TRBV12-3 or TRBV12-4 and TRBJ1-1; D gene uncertain. With 3 bases removed from V and 8 bases from J, the gap between germline ends came to 10 bases. This CDR3 is built from 12 residues. CDR3: CASSLRSPEAFF. Here the CDR3 DNA reads TGTGCCAGCAGTTTGAGGAGTCCCGAAGCTTTCTTT.

The V gene is TRBV5-1, the J gene TRBJ2-1, with 9 bases fitting TRBD1. Looked up from germline, CDR1 is SGHRS and CDR2 is YFSETQ. V shed 1 base, J shed 6 bases, and the junction held 8 bases outside the gene matches. The CDR3 is made up of 16 amino acids. For the CDR3, the DNA is TGCGCCAGCAGCTTGCGGACAGGGGCTGCGGGCAATGAGCAGTTCTTC. Amino acids: CASSLRTGAAGNEQFF.

This clonotype was observed many times. The V and J genes are TRBV27 and TRBJ2-7; 8 positions agree with TRBD1. The CDR3 runs 17 residues. Germline V gene sequence: CDR1 MNHEY, CDR2 SMNVEV (reference sequence). The ends lost 6 bases at V and 2 bases at J; junction bases unmatched: 15. CDR3 loop: CASSFKIPGQDPYEQYF. CDR3 bases: TGTGCCAGCAGCTTCAAAATCCCGGGACAGGACCCCTACGAGCAGTACTTC.

Only a few counts were recorded for this clonotype. This chain joins TRBV12-3 or TRBV12-4 and TRBJ2-5; 8 nucleotides align to TRBD2. The J segment lost 7 bases and the V segment lost 6 bases, leaving 7 bases of the junction unmatched. There are 13 residues in the CDR3. The CDR3 sequence is CASSRREGVTQYF. In DNA, the CDR3 is TGTGCCAGCAGCCGACGGGAGGGTGTGACCCAGTACTTC.

This clonotype was seen more than once but under ten times. The J gene is TRBJ2-1, the V gene TRBV18; 9 bases fit TRBD1. Looked up from germline, CDR1 is KGHSH and CDR2 is LQKENI. Losses at the gene ends were 8 bases for V and 5 bases for J; bases not matched to a gene: 7. The CDR3 sequence is 14 residues long. CDR3 in amino acids: CASTRDRADNEQFF. The CDR3 DNA reads TGTGCCAGCACCCGGGACAGGGCAGACAATGAGCAGTTCTTC.

The J gene is TRBJ2-3, the V gene TRBV20-1, with 8 bases identical to TRBD2. Germline trimming cut 1 base from V and 2 bases from J; bases unmatched to any gene: 2. The CDR3 sequence is 14 residues long. The V gene's germline CDR1 is DFQATT and CDR2 SNEGSKA (reference sequence). CDR3 DNA: TGCAGTGCTAGAGGACTAGCGACCACAGATACGCAGTATTTT. Translated, it gives CSARGLATTDTQYF.

This clonotype has only a few counts. V is TRBV5-1 and J is TRBJ2-1; D possibly corresponds to TRBD1 (5 bases). CDR3 length equals 15 residues. V gave up 7 bases and J gave up 0 bases, with 14 bases separating them. Germline V gene data show CDR1 as SGHRS and CDR2 as YFSETQ. The CDR3 sequence: CASQTQALSYNEQFF. In DNA, the CDR3 is TGCGCCAGCCAAACACAGGCACTCTCCTACAATGAGCAGTTCTTC.

On this clonotype: The junction departs from germline at one end; a sequencing error may be responsible. V is TRBV25-1 and J is TRBJ1-1; 7 nucleotides line up with TRBD1. The CDR3 is made up of 13 amino acids. The germline V gene has CDR1 MGHDK and CDR2 SYGVNS. The CDR3 protein is CACSPGQSTEAFF. The CDR3 DNA reads TGTGCCTGCAGCCCGGGACAGAGCACTGAAGCTTTCTTT.

The V and J genes are TRBV18 and TRBJ2-3, with 12 bases fitting TRBD1. V shed 2 bases and J 2 bases; nucleotides not matched to a gene: 2. CDR3 length equals 16 residues. Germline CDR1 is KGHSH and CDR2 is LQKENI. CDR3 region: CASSPGTGGNTDTQYF. The DNA of the CDR3 is TGTGCCAGCTCACCAGGGACAGGGGGCAACACAGATACGCAGTATTTT.

This clonotype was recorded a few times. The rearrangement uses TRBV20-1 and TRBJ1-1, with 7 nucleotides matching TRBD1. Germline CDR1 and CDR2: DFQATT and SNEGSKA (reference sequence). This CDR3 region has 13 residues. The trim removed 1 base at V and 6 bases at J, leaving 5 bases unmatched. The CDR3 here is CSARAQGSPEAFF. For the CDR3, the DNA is TGCAGTGCTAGAGCACAGGGGTCACCTGAAGCTTTCTTT.

This chain uses TRBV11-1 with TRBJ2-7; 7 bases match TRBD2. The length of the CDR3 is 14 residues. Germline-derived CDR1 and CDR2 are SGHAT and FQDESV (reference sequence). Germline trimming cut 2 bases from V and 3 bases from J; bases unmatched to any gene: 4. DNA of the CDR3: TGTGCCAGCAGCTTAAGAACGGGAGGCTACGAGCAGTACGTC. This encodes CASSLRTGGYEQYV.

This clonotype was recorded at least ten times. The chain recombines TRBV7-8 with TRBJ1-1; 7 bases agree with TRBD1. Germline CDR1 is SGHVS and CDR2 is FQNEAQ. The CDR3 covers 14 residues. The junction had 5 bases not matched to a gene; V was cut back by 3 bases and J by 4 bases. The chain's CDR3 is CASSFDRVGTEAFF. The CDR3 DNA follows: TGTGCCAGCAGCTTCGACAGGGTGGGCACTGAAGCTTTCTTT.

This clonotype was found a few times. The rearrangement links TRBV10-3 to TRBJ2-5; D remains unclear. The V end lost 6 bases, the J end lost 1 base, and 15 bases lay between the germline ends. CDR1 and CDR2 (germline): ENHRY, SYGVKD. The CDR3 consists of 15 residues. The CDR3 bases are TGTGCCATCAGCCAGGTGGTAGTGCCCCAAGAGACCCAGTACTTC. This translates into CAISQVVVPQETQYF.

V gene TRBV6-6 combines with J gene TRBJ1-6; unclear D gene. Germline V gene sequence: CDR1 MNHNY, CDR2 SVGAGI (reference sequence). CDR3 size: 13 residues. V lost 5 bases to trimming and J lost 12 bases, with 14 bases between them. CDR3 bases: TGTGCCAGCAGTCCACCGGGCCTCGAACCCCTCCACTTT. Translation: CASSPPGLEPLHF.

This clonotype has a handful of counts. The J gene is TRBJ1-5, the V gene TRBV7-2, with TRBD1 identical over 9 bases. The CDR3 length is 15 residues. CDR1 and CDR2 (germline): SGHTA, FQGNSA. V shed 2 bases and J 6 bases; nucleotides not matched to a gene: 5. CDR3 DNA: TGTGCCAGCAGCTTAAGGACAGGGGAAGGTCAGCCCCAGCATTTT. Translation gives CASSLRTGEGQPQHF.

This sequence joins TRBV12-3 or TRBV12-4 and TRBJ1-1; tentatively, D is TRBD1 (5 bases). The CDR3 contains 14 residues. Trimming took 6 bases from V and 5 from J, leaving 16 bases between them. DNA of the CDR3: TGTGCCAGCAGCTTTGGGGCGGTAAGAACTGAAGCTTTCTTT. Translating gives CASSFGAVRTEAFF.

In this sample, this clonotype turned up a few times. The chain employs TRBV5-1 and TRBJ1-2; D is undetermined. There are 13 residues in the CDR3. The V gene lost 0 bases and the J gene lost 6 bases, with 9 bases spanning the gap. Germline V gene lookup returns CDR1 SGHRS and CDR2 YFSETQ. The CDR3: CASSLVRGDGYTF. The CDR3 DNA is TGCGCCAGCAGCTTGGTTCGGGGTGATGGCTACACCTTC.

The chain employs TRBV7-2 and TRBJ2-7; D gene uncertain. V lost 3 bases to trimming and J lost 4 bases, with 13 bases between them. Per germline, CDR1 SGHTA and CDR2 FQGNSA. The CDR3 is 14 residues long. Written as DNA, the CDR3 is TGTGCCAGCAGCTTCGCAGCAATCGGATACGAGCAGTACTTC. It encodes CASSFAAIGYEQYF.

This sequence joins TRBV29-1 and TRBJ2-1; the match to TRBD1 covers 9 bases. V was clipped by 7 bases and J by 2 bases; unmatched bases: 6. Germline V gives CDR1 SQVTM, CDR2 ANQGSEA. CDR3 size: 14 residues. The CDR3 nucleotides are TGCAGCGCAACAGGGGGCAGGACCTACAATGAGCAGTTCTTC. This translates into CSATGGRTYNEQFF.

The sample holds many counts of this clonotype. This sequence joins TRBV20-1 and TRBJ2-3, with D possibly matching TRBD2 (5 bases). CDR3 length: 15 residues. Trimming left V 2 bases short and J 2 bases short, with 14 bases between. Germline values: CDR1 DFQATT, CDR2 SNEGSKA (reference sequence). The DNA for the CDR3 is TGCAGTGCTAGAAATTCCAACGGGGTCACAGATACGCAGTATTTT. Its protein is CSARNSNGVTDTQYF.

This clonotype was found a few times. The chain is built from TRBV11-2 and TRBJ2-3, with 8 bases identical to TRBD2. The CDR3 consists of 18 residues. Germline V gene sequence: CDR1 SGHAT, CDR2 FQNNGV. V lost 4 bases and J lost 3; bases outside the gene matches: 15. The CDR3 DNA follows: TGTGCCAGCAGCTCCCGGCGGGGGGCAGGAGGAGTTACAGATACGCAGTATTTT. Translated, it gives CASSSRRGAGGVTDTQYF.